The rows below give T cell receptor beta chains drawn from one sample of a study of blood T cell repertoires in COVID-19. Assay used: immunoSEQ multiplex PCR; TCRdb lists only in-frame clones, some missing. The sample yields 46,000 or so clones, about nine tenths seen once. What was sequenced was peripheral blood. These receptors all come from a man in his sixties with active or convalescent COVID-19. The CDR3 runs from the conserved cysteine through the conserved F or W. The size of a clone is reported for some rows only, either as once, few or many, or as a class for expanded clones.

>15|TRBV30|-|TRBJ2-1
CAWSLSGGGYNEQFF
>14|TRBV19|-|TRBJ1-4
CASSPRRGFEKLFF
>15|TRBV14|-|TRBJ1-4
CASSQDGRAQEKLFF
>14|TRBV5-5|-|TRBJ2-5
CASSPPDSKETQYF
>14|TRBV5-4|-|TRBJ1-1
CASSWDRGHTEAFF
>16|TRBV5-1|few|TRBJ1-6
CASSLATGQGNSPLHF
>14|TRBV10-2|once|TRBJ2-7
CASSESQRRGEQYF
>14|TRBV27|-|TRBJ2-2
CATRQGRNTGELFF
>15|TRBV10-3|-|TRBJ1-2
CAISGMGQSNYGYTF
>15|TRBV7-3|once|TRBJ2-1
CASSLVYSSYNEQFF
>15|TRBV9|-|TRBJ1-3
CASSVATGGVNTIYF
>13|TRBV29-1|-|TRBJ2-7
CSVSRTGPYEQYF
>15|TRBV4-2|-|TRBJ1-4
CASSRPGDGNEKLFF
>18|TRBV5-4|-|TRBJ2-3
CASSSRTSGGLSTDTQYF
>15|TRBV9|-|TRBJ1-1
CASSGAGRWNTEAFF
>13|TRBV6-5|-|TRBJ1-3
CASTRRGGNTIYF
>16|TRBV28|-|TRBJ1-2
CASSLEQGVLGYGYTF
>15|TRBV5-1|-|TRBJ2-7
CASSLVRQGGYEQYF
>16|TRBV4-2|-|TRBJ1-5
CASSQVPGDSNQPQHF
>15|TRBV5-1|-|TRBJ2-1
CASSLSSGAYNEQFF
>15|TRBV27|-|TRBJ2-3
CAISATSGGRDTQYF
>15|TRBV6-5|once|TRBJ1-1
CASSYVDSRNTEAFF
>12|TRBV7-2|-|TRBJ1-2
CASSLARDGYTF
>18|TRBV25-1|few|TRBJ1-1
CASSESRQGQVMNTEAFF
>15|TRBV7-3|-|TRBJ2-3
CASSLGAGTTDTQYF
>15|TRBV5-4|-|TRBJ2-3
CASSLGLDSTDTQYF
>16|TRBV7-9|-|TRBJ1-1
CASSHARAIWSTEAFF
>16|TRBV7-2|-|TRBJ1-2
CASSLEGTGERYGYTF
>15|TRBV5-1|-|TRBJ1-4
CASSFQAGGQEKLFF
>17|TRBV28|-|TRBJ1-4
CASSLGSDRLTNEKLFF
>15|TRBV7-8|few|TRBJ2-7
CASSAPGKEAYEQYF
>13|TRBV28|once|TRBJ1-4
CASRPGLSEKLFF
>14|TRBV28|-|TRBJ2-7
CASSLAGGPYEQYF
>15|TRBV29-1|-|TRBJ2-3
CSVESTGTSTDTQYF
>16|TRBV3-1/TRBV3-2|-|TRBJ2-3
CASSPRTGALTDTQYF
>14|TRBV5-4|-|TRBJ2-5
CASSIAGAQGTQYF
>17|TRBV3-1/TRBV3-2|-|TRBJ2-1
CASSPLGLAGGHGEQFF
>15|TRBV3-1/TRBV3-2|-|TRBJ2-5
CASSQAAFLGSTQYF
>14|TRBV10-2|-|TRBJ2-3
CASSDSGQKDTQYF
>11|TRBV3-1/TRBV3-2|-|TRBJ1-2
CASSQEGGYTF
>14|TRBV6-5|-|TRBJ1-1
CASSYGRANTEAFF
>14|TRBV11-2|-|TRBJ1-2
CASSLGTGSGGYTF
>15|TRBV7-2|-|TRBJ2-1
CASSLLGTTYNEQFF
>16|TRBV19|-|TRBJ2-5
CASTPGASGGQETQYF
>15|TRBV28|-|TRBJ1-4
CASSPPLATNEKLFF
>12|TRBV6-6|-|TRBJ2-7
CASSPSTLEQYF
>14|TRBV5-1|-|TRBJ2-5
CASSPGSREETQYF
>14|TRBV11-2|-|TRBJ2-5
CASSQQGGGETQYF
>17|TRBV9|few|TRBJ2-2
CASSVPTGRPNTGELFF
>16|TRBV9|-|TRBJ1-6
CASSVDPGGKDSPLHF
>14|TRBV9|once|TRBJ1-5
CASSVEGAGQPQHF
>16|TRBV5-1|-|TRBJ1-1
CASSPTVGDRVPEAFF
>13|TRBV15|-|TRBJ1-2
CATSRDRSYGYTF
>13|TRBV18|-|TRBJ1-2
CASSPGQGFGYTF
>16|TRBV5-1|-|TRBJ2-7
CASSDSPRQASYEQYF
>10|TRBV10-3|-|TRBJ1-3
CAIMSDTIYF
>18|TRBV5-6|-|TRBJ1-5
CASSLGGGARYSNQPQHF